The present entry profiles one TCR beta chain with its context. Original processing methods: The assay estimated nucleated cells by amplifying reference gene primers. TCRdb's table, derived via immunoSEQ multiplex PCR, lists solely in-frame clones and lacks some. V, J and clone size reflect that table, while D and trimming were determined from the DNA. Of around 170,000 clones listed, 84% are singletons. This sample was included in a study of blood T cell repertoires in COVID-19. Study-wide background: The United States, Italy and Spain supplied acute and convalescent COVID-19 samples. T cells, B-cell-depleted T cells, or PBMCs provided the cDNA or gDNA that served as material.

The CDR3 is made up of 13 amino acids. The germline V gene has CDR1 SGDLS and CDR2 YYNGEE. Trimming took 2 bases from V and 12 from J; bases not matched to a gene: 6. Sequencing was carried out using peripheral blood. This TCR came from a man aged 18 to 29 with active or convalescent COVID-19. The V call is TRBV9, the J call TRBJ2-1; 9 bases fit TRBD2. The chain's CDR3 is CASSVPGGRGQFF. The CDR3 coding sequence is TGTGCCAGCAGCGTGCCCGGCGGGAGGGGGCAGTTCTTC.